The rows below give T cell receptor beta chains drawn from one sample of a study of blood T cell repertoires in COVID-19. Sequencing used immunoSEQ multiplex PCR; TCRdb keeps in-frame clones, though not all of them. The sample holds about 150,000 clones; approximately 90% are singletons and the top ten take roughly 2%. Sequencing was carried out using peripheral blood. All receptors come from a man aged 50-60 years who had recovered from COVID-19. CDR3s include the opening cysteine and the closing phenylalanine or tryptophan. Fields, in order: J gene, V gene, clone size, CDR3 protein. Size values are once, few and many counts, or a class for expanded clones, and some rows have none.

J gene: TRBJ1-1; V gene: TRBV29-1; clone size: NA; CDR3 protein: CSVEDIAGNTEAFF
J gene: TRBJ2-7; V gene: TRBV6-5; clone size: NA; CDR3 protein: CASSYPGGAQEQYF
J gene: TRBJ2-7; V gene: TRBV4-1; clone size: NA; CDR3 protein: CASSQPPGLAGGSYEQYF
J gene: TRBJ2-3; V gene: TRBV9; clone size: NA; CDR3 protein: CASSGLGQTDTQYF
J gene: TRBJ2-1; V gene: TRBV28; clone size: NA; CDR3 protein: CASSFSTPGGGIF
J gene: TRBJ2-1; V gene: TRBV7-8; clone size: NA; CDR3 protein: CASSLGESRNEQFF
J gene: TRBJ1-4; V gene: TRBV28; clone size: NA; CDR3 protein: CASNGVPTNEKLFF
J gene: TRBJ2-1; V gene: TRBV30; clone size: NA; CDR3 protein: CAWSTGTSGDNEQFF
J gene: TRBJ1-2; V gene: TRBV19; clone size: NA; CDR3 protein: CASSTTDNYGYTF
J gene: TRBJ2-1; V gene: TRBV4-3; clone size: NA; CDR3 protein: CASSFNSYNEQFF
J gene: TRBJ2-7; V gene: TRBV9; clone size: NA; CDR3 protein: CASSDGTGLDEQYF
J gene: TRBJ1-4; V gene: TRBV7-2; clone size: NA; CDR3 protein: CASSSGHPLAGEKLFF
J gene: TRBJ2-6; V gene: TRBV7-9; clone size: NA; CDR3 protein: CASSTGTGGSGANVLTF
J gene: TRBJ2-3; V gene: TRBV9; clone size: NA; CDR3 protein: CASSSGGLAGSTDTQYF
J gene: TRBJ2-7; V gene: TRBV20-1; clone size: NA; CDR3 protein: CSARTGHEQYF
J gene: TRBJ2-3; V gene: TRBV7-9; clone size: NA; CDR3 protein: CASSLTDRGRGDTQYF
J gene: TRBJ1-2; V gene: TRBV19; clone size: NA; CDR3 protein: CASSIGQGGIGYTF
J gene: TRBJ1-6; V gene: TRBV2; clone size: once; CDR3 protein: CASSERQGSSPLHF
J gene: TRBJ2-7; V gene: TRBV10-3; clone size: NA; CDR3 protein: CAIRRFEEEQYF
J gene: TRBJ1-5; V gene: TRBV9; clone size: once; CDR3 protein: CASSAGPSGGNSNQPQHF
J gene: TRBJ2-2; V gene: TRBV7-3; clone size: NA; CDR3 protein: CASSPRQGIAGELFF
J gene: TRBJ2-3; V gene: TRBV13; clone size: NA; CDR3 protein: CASSLERQGNGRHTQYF
J gene: TRBJ1-1; V gene: TRBV28; clone size: NA; CDR3 protein: CASSTQGLDTEAFF
J gene: TRBJ2-3; V gene: TRBV11-2; clone size: NA; CDR3 protein: CASSLSSHRAADTQYF
J gene: TRBJ2-7; V gene: TRBV7-9; clone size: NA; CDR3 protein: CASSLGRGLSYEQYF
J gene: TRBJ2-3; V gene: TRBV25-1; clone size: NA; CDR3 protein: CASSRLAPTDTQYF
J gene: TRBJ2-1; V gene: TRBV29-1; clone size: NA; CDR3 protein: CSVRGDLGQFF
J gene: TRBJ2-1; V gene: TRBV9; clone size: NA; CDR3 protein: CASSTGGESYNEQFF
J gene: TRBJ1-4; V gene: TRBV9; clone size: NA; CDR3 protein: CASSVGAGPLEKLFF
J gene: TRBJ2-6; V gene: TRBV13; clone size: NA; CDR3 protein: CASSLAGVSGANVLTF
J gene: TRBJ2-1; V gene: TRBV18; clone size: NA; CDR3 protein: CASSPTTGRSYNEQFF
J gene: TRBJ1-2; V gene: TRBV12-3/TRBV12-4; clone size: NA; CDR3 protein: CASSLARQDGYTF
J gene: TRBJ2-7; V gene: TRBV10-3; clone size: NA; CDR3 protein: CAISEQGGSSYEQYF
J gene: TRBJ2-5; V gene: TRBV5-1; clone size: NA; CDR3 protein: CASSLDQGAKETQYF
J gene: TRBJ2-2; V gene: TRBV6-4; clone size: NA; CDR3 protein: CASRQLAGAGELFF
J gene: TRBJ2-5; V gene: TRBV5-1; clone size: NA; CDR3 protein: CASSLDAGLTQETQYF
J gene: TRBJ1-1; V gene: TRBV20-1; clone size: NA; CDR3 protein: CSALPNTEAFF
J gene: TRBJ2-1; V gene: TRBV9; clone size: NA; CDR3 protein: CASSARAGRWTDEQFF
J gene: TRBJ2-5; V gene: TRBV9; clone size: NA; CDR3 protein: CASSGVGVRETQYF
J gene: TRBJ1-2; V gene: TRBV28; clone size: NA; CDR3 protein: CASSEHQGDDGYTF
J gene: TRBJ2-1; V gene: TRBV7-2; clone size: NA; CDR3 protein: CASSLEGGVSYNEQFF
J gene: TRBJ2-3; V gene: TRBV7-6; clone size: NA; CDR3 protein: CASSNGGAGTDTQYF
J gene: TRBJ2-5; V gene: TRBV18; clone size: NA; CDR3 protein: CASSPRRDPQETQYF
J gene: TRBJ2-5; V gene: TRBV7-2; clone size: NA; CDR3 protein: CASSLVSPPPEGTQYF
J gene: TRBJ1-1; V gene: TRBV29-1; clone size: NA; CDR3 protein: CSAGRRTGGPTGTEAFF
J gene: TRBJ2-7; V gene: TRBV5-6; clone size: NA; CDR3 protein: CASSTGTASYEQYF
J gene: TRBJ2-7; V gene: TRBV24-1; clone size: NA; CDR3 protein: CATSDGQRSSYEQYF
J gene: TRBJ1-5; V gene: TRBV6-2/TRBV6-3; clone size: once; CDR3 protein: CASSPEGQGVGYQPQHF
J gene: TRBJ2-7; V gene: TRBV7-2; clone size: NA; CDR3 protein: CASSWTSNYEQYF
J gene: TRBJ1-1; V gene: TRBV5-1; clone size: NA; CDR3 protein: CASSQGRGAEAFF